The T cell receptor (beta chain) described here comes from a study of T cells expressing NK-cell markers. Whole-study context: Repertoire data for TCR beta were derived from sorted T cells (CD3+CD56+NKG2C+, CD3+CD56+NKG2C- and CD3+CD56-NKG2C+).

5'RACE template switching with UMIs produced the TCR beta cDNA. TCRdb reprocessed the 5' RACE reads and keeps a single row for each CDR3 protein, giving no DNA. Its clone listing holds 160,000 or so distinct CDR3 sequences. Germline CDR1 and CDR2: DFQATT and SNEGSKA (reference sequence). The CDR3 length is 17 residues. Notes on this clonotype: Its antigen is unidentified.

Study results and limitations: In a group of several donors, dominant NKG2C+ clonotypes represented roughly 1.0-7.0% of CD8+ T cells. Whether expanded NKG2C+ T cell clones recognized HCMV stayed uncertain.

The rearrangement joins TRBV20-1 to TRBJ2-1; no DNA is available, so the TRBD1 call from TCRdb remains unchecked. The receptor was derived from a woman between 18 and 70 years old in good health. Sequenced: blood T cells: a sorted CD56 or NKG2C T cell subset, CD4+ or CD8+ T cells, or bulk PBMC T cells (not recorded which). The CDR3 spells CSAMGITSGGSVNEQFF.